The sequence of this T cell receptor (beta chain) was determined in a study of molecular identifiers for immune sequencing clone quantification. General study findings and limits: For highly expanded clones, sizes could be underestimated when identical TCR molecules share a barcode. Naive cells had under 1% of molecules in clones above 20 RNA copies, effectors over 99%.

A remark on this clonotype: What it recognizes is unknown.

Naive CD8 T cells were picked out by sorting for CD8+CD4-CCR7+CD45RA+. In germline, CDR1 is SGHTS, CDR2 YDEGEE. Trimming removed 0 bases at V and 11 bases at J, with 18 bases between. The CDR3 covers 14 residues. One entry per CDR3 protein, called by TCRdb with MiXCR from the PCR reads. The table shows about half a million distinct CDR3 sequences, with less than 30% occurring only once. The source is a human donor in good health. Some libraries in this study had Jurkat cell RNA spiked in. This chain connects TRBV5-8 to TRBJ2-7; TRBD2 is a possible D gene (6 bases). The sample comprised naive CD8+ T cells from blood, with Jurkat cell RNA spiked in. Subset defined: FACS-sorted CD8+CD4-CCR7+CD45RA+ naive T cells. CDR3 in amino acids: CASSLAALGGEEYF. Here the CDR3 DNA reads TGTGCCAGCAGCTTGGCGGCTTTGGGCGGGGAGGAGTACTTC.